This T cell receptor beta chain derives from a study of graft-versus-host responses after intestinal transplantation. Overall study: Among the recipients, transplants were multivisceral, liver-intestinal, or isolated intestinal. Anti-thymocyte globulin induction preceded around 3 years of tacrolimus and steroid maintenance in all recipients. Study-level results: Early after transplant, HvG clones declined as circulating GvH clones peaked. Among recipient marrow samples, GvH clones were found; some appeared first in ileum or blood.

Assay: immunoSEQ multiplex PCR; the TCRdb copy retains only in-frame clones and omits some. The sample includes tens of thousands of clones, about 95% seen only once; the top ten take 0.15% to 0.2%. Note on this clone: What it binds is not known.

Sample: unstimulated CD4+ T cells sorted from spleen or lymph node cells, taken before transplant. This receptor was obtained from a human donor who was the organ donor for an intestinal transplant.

This chain's CDR3 is CASSLNTADTQYF. CDR3 coding DNA: TGTGCCAGCAGCTTAAACACGGCAGATACGCAGTATTTT. The genes are TRBV7-6 and TRBJ2-3; D is unclear. V was cut by 2 bases and J by 4 bases, with 7 bases left in between. Per germline, CDR1 SGHVS and CDR2 FNYEAQ. The CDR3 spans 13 residues. Full variable domain (outside the CDR3, taken from reference TRBV7-6 and TRBJ2-3): GAGVSQSPRYKVTKRGQDVALRCDPISGHVSLYWYRQALGQGPEFLTYFNYEAQQDKSGLPNDRFSAERPEGSISTLTIQRTEQRDSAMYRCASSLNTADTQYFGPGTRLTVL.